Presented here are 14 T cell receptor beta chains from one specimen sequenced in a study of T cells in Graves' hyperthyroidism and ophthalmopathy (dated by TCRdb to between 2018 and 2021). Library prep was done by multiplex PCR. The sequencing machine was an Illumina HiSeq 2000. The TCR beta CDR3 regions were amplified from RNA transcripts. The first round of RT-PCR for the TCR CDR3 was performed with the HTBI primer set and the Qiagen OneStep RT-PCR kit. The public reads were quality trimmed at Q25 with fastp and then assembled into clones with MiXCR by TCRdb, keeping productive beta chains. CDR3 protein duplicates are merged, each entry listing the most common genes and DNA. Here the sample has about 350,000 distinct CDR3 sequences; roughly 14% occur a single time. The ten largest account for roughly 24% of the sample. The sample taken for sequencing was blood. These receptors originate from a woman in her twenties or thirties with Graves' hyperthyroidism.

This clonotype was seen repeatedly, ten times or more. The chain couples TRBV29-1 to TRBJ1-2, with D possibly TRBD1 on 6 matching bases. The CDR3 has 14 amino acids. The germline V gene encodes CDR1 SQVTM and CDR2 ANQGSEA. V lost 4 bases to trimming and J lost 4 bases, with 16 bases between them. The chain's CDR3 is CSVASEGVSYGYTF. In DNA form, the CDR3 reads TGCAGCGTTGCATCGGAGGGGGTCAGCTATGGCTACACCTTC.

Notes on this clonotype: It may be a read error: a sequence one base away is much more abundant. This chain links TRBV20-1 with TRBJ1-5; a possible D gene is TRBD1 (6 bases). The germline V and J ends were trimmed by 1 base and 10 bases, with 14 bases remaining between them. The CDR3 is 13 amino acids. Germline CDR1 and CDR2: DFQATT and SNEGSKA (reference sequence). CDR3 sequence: CSARGIRGHPQHF. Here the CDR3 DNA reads TGCAGTGCTAGAGGAATCAGGGGTCATCCCCAGCATTTT.

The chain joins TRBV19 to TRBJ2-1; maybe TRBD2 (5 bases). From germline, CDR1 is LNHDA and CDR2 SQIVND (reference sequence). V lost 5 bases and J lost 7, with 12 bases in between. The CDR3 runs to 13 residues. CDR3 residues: CASSPGLENEQFF. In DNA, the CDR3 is TGTGCCAGTAGTCCCGGACTGGAGAATGAGCAGTTCTTC.

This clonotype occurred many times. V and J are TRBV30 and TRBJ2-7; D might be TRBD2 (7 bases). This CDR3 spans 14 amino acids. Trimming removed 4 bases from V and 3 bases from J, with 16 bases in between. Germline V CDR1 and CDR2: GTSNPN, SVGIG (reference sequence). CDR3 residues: CAWTRGAGNYEQYF. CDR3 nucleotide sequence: TGTGCCTGGACCCGGGGGGCAGGGAACTACGAGCAGTACTTC.

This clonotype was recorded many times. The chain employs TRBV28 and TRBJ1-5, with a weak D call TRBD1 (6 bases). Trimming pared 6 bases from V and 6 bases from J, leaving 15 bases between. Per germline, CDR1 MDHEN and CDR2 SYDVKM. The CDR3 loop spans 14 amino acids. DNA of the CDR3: TGTGCCAGCAGCCGGGGGGGGGCGCGTCAGCCCCAGCATTTT. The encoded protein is CASSRGGARQPQHF.

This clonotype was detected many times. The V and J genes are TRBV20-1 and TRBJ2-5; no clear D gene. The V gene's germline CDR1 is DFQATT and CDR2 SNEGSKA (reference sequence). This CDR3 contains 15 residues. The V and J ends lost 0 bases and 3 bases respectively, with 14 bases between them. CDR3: CSAREASLREETQYF. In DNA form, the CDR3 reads TGCAGTGCTAGAGAGGCTAGTTTAAGGGAAGAGACCCAGTACTTC.

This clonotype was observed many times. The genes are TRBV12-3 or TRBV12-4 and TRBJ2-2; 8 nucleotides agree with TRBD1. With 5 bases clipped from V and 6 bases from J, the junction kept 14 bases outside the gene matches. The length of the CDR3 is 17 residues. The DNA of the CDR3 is TGTGCCAGCAGTCGAGTAGGACAGGGACGGAGGGCCGGGGAGCTGTTTTTT. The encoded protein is CASSRVGQGRRAGELFF.

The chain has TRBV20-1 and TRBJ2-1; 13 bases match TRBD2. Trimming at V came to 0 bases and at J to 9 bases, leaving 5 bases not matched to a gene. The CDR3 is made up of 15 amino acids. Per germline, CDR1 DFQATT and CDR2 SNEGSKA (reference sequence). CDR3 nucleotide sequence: TGCAGTGCTAGAGAACTAGCGGGAGGGAGCGGTGAGCAGTTCTTC. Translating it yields CSARELAGGSGEQFF.

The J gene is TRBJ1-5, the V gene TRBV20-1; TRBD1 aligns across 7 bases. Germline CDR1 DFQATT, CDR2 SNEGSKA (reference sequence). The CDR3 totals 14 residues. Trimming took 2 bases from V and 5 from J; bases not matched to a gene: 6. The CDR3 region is CSARSDRDHQPQHF. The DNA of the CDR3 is TGCAGTGCTAGATCCGACAGGGACCATCAGCCCCAGCATTTT.

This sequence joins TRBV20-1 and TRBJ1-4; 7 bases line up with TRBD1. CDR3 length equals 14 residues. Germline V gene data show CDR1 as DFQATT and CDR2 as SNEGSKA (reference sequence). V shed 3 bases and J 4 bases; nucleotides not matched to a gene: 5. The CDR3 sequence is CSARPGQSNEKLFF. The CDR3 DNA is TGCAGTGCTAGGCCGGGACAGAGTAATGAAAAACTGTTTTTT.

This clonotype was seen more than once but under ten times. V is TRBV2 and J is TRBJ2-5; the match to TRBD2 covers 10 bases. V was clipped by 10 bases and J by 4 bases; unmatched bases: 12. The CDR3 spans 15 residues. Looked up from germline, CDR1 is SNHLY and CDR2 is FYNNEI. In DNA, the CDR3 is TGTGCCACTCAGGGGGCTAGCGGGAGCCGAGAGACCCAGTACTTC. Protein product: CATQGASGSRETQYF.

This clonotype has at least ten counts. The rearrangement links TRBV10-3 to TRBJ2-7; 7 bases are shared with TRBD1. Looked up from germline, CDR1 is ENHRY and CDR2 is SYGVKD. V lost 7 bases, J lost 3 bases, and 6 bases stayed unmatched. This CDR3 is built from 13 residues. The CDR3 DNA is TGTGCCATCATGCCGGGACAGAACTACGAGCAGTACTTC. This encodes CAIMPGQNYEQYF.

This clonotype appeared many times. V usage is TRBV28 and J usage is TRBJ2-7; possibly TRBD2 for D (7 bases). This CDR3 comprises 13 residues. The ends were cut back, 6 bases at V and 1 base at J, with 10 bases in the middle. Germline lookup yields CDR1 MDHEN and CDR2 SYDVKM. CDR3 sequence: CASRRGGSYEQYF. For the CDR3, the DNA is TGTGCCAGCAGGAGGGGGGGATCCTACGAGCAGTACTTC.

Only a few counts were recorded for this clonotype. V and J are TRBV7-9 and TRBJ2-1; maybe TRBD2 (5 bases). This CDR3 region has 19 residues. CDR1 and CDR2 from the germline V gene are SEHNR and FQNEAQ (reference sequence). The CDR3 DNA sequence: TGTGCATACGAAAGCCCCCCTAGCTATCACTCTGAGAGTAACAATGAGCAGTTCTTC. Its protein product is CAYESPPSYHSESNNEQFF.